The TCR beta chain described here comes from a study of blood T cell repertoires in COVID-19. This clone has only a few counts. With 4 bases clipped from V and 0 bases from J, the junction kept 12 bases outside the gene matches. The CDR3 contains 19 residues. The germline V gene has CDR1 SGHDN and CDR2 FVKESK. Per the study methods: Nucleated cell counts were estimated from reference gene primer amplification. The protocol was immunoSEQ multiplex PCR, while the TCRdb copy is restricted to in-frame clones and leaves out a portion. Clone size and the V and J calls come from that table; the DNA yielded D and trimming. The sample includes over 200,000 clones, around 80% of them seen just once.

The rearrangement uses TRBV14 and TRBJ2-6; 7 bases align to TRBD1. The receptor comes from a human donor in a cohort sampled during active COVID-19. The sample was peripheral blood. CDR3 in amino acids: CASSLRGHSIPSGANVLTF. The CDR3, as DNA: TGTGCCAGCAGCCTGAGGGGGCACTCTATACCCTCTGGGGCCAACGTCCTGACTTTC.